What follows are 19 T cell receptor beta chains derived from one specimen sequenced in a study of cytomegalovirus exposure and HLA in healthy donors. The PCR contained 60 Vbeta and 13 Jbeta primers. Assay used: immunoSEQ multiplex PCR; TCRdb lists only in-frame clones, some missing. Of 90,000 to 130,000 clones in the sample, about 60% were seen once. The sequenced sample was PBMCs. The source is a woman in her twenties or thirties in good health and CMV-seronegative.

V gene TRBV27 combines with J gene TRBJ2-7; D uncertain. CDR1 is MNHEY, CDR2 SMNVEV, per germline (reference sequence). The CDR3 runs to 16 residues. V was shortened by 3 bases and J by 0 bases, with 15 bases between the two germline ends. The CDR3 region is CASSFLFQVLSYEQYF. The CDR3 DNA sequence: TGTGCCAGCAGTTTTCTCTTCCAGGTGCTCTCCTACGAGCAGTACTTC.

The chain combines TRBV9 with TRBJ1-4; D is perhaps TRBD1 (5 bases). Germline V lookup: CDR1 SGDLS, CDR2 YYNGEE. CDR3 size: 15 residues. Trimming stripped 0 bases from V and 4 bases from J, with 10 bases between. The CDR3: CASSVGGTYNEKLFF. CDR3 nucleotide sequence: TGTGCCAGCAGCGTAGGCGGGACGTATAATGAAAAACTGTTTTTT.

The table lists this clone with a few counts. The chain links TRBV20-1 to TRBJ2-7; no clear D gene. CDR1 is DFQATT and CDR2 is SNEGSKA in the germline V gene (reference sequence). CDR3 length: 11 residues. Trimming stripped 0 bases from V and 7 bases from J, with 7 bases between. The CDR3 sequence is CSARDFPEQYF. The CDR3 DNA reads as TGCAGTGCTAGAGATTTTCCAGAGCAGTACTTC.

This clone has just a few counts. The chain is built from TRBV30 and TRBJ2-5, with D possibly being TRBD2 (6 bases). Germline V CDR1 and CDR2: GTSNPN, SVGIG (reference sequence). V lost 1 base and J lost 5, with 17 bases in between. The CDR3 totals 15 residues. The CDR3 here is CAWSAGGARAETQYF. The CDR3 region has the DNA TGTGCCTGGAGTGCGGGCGGGGCCCGAGCGGAGACCCAGTACTTC.

The chain joins TRBV4-3 to TRBJ2-5; D is perhaps TRBD2 (5 bases). V gave up 1 base and J gave up 5 bases, with 20 bases separating them. Germline CDR1 LGHNA, CDR2 YSLEER. This CDR3 is 17 amino acids long. In nucleotides, the CDR3 is TGCGCCAGCAGCCAAGTGATTGAGCGGAACCGCCCGGAGACCCAGTACTTC. Translation: CASSQVIERNRPETQYF.

CDR3 sequence: CASRGREGPNSPLHF. In DNA form, the CDR3 reads TGTGCCAGTAGAGGCAGGGAGGGACCTAATTCACCCCTCCACTTT. The chain combines TRBV19 with TRBJ1-6; D is perhaps TRBD1 (5 bases). The CDR3 totals 15 residues. V lost 6 bases and J lost 6, with 15 bases in between. In germline, CDR1 is LNHDA, CDR2 SQIVND (reference sequence).

The chain recombines TRBV15 with TRBJ2-5; a weak D match, TRBD2 (5 bases). This CDR3 has 13 residues. Germline V gene lookup returns CDR1 LNHNV and CDR2 YYDKDF (reference sequence). Trimming cost V 10 bases and J 1 base, with 13 bases left between them. The CDR3 coding sequence is TGTGCCATCGGTAGAGGAGGCCAAGAGACCCAGTACTTC. It codes for CAIGRGGQETQYF.

This clone was recorded a few times. The J gene is TRBJ1-3, the V gene TRBV9; 8 bases align to TRBD1. The germline CDR1 and CDR2 sequences are SGDLS and YYNGEE. The CDR3 covers 17 residues. After removal of 3 bases from V and 0 bases from J, the junction contained 8 bases not matched to a gene. CDR3 nucleotide sequence: TGTGCCAGCAGCGGCCGGGGACAGGACCTCTCTGGAAACACCATATATTTT. It encodes CASSGRGQDLSGNTIYF.

The chain links TRBV18 to TRBJ2-1; 7 bases agree with TRBD2. Per the germline V gene, CDR1 is KGHSH and CDR2 is LQKENI. The V gene end was trimmed by 3 bases and the J gene end by 9 bases; junction bases not matched to a gene: 5. The CDR3 is made up of 13 amino acids. The CDR3 DNA follows: TGTGCCAGCTCACCGGTGGGGAGGGCTGAGCAGTTCTTC. This encodes CASSPVGRAEQFF.

V is TRBV5-1 and J is TRBJ1-4; 7 bases match TRBD1. Germline loops: CDR1 SGHRS, CDR2 YFSETQ. The length of the CDR3 is 16 residues. The ends lost 5 bases at V and 4 bases at J; junction bases unmatched: 11. The CDR3 region has the DNA TGCGCCAGCAGGACCGGGACAGAAACCATTAATGAAAAACTGTTTTTT. Translation: CASRTGTETINEKLFF.

The chain couples TRBV9 to TRBJ2-7; TRBD2 might be the D (6 bases). V lost 0 bases and J lost 7, with 17 bases in between. Germline CDR1 and CDR2: SGDLS and YYNGEE. This CDR3 is built from 15 residues. CDR3 residues: CASSVGSGTASEQYF. CDR3 coding DNA: TGTGCCAGCAGCGTAGGCTCCGGGACTGCGTCTGAGCAGTACTTC.

This sequence joins TRBV7-9 and TRBJ2-3; 8 nucleotides match TRBD2. The V gene's germline CDR1 is SEHNR and CDR2 FQNEAQ (reference sequence). The V segment lost 4 bases and the J segment 2 bases; nucleotides outside the gene matches: 11. CDR3 length: 17 residues. The CDR3 protein is CASSSITSGESTDTQYF. CDR3 bases: TGTGCCAGCAGCTCAATCACTAGCGGAGAGTCCACAGATACGCAGTATTTT. Using reference TRBV7-9 and TRBJ2-3 for the parts outside the CDR3, the full variable domain is DTGVSQNPRHKITKRGQNVTFRCDPISEHNRLYWYRQTLGQGPEFLTYFQNEAQLEKSRLLSDRFSAERPKGSFSTLEIQRTEQGDSAMYLCASSSITSGESTDTQYFGPGTRLTVL.

This clone was seen a handful of times. The V call is TRBV23-1, the J call TRBJ1-5; 9 positions agree with TRBD1. TRBV23-1 is an ORF; its function is uncertain. This CDR3 spans 15 amino acids. V was clipped by 4 bases and J by 6 bases; unmatched bases: 7. The CDR3 bases are TGCGCCAGCAGTCCCCGGGGACAGGGAGGTCAGCCCCAGCATTTT. The encoded protein is CASSPRGQGGQPQHF.

This clone was seen a few times. This chain joins TRBV7-9 and TRBJ2-7; the match to TRBD1 covers 9 bases. This CDR3 spans 18 amino acids. CDR1 and CDR2 from the germline V gene are SEHNR and FQNEAQ (reference sequence). Trimming cost V 1 base and J 3 bases; bases outside gene matches: 13. The CDR3 is CASSLVPRRGQGFYEQYF. The CDR3 nucleotides read TGTGCCAGCAGCTTAGTTCCAAGGCGGGGACAGGGATTCTACGAGCAGTACTTC.

The chain combines TRBV9 with TRBJ2-3; 9 positions match TRBD2. The CDR3 spans 17 residues. Germline CDR1 is SGDLS and CDR2 is YYNGEE. The V and J ends lost 0 bases and 2 bases, in that order; junction bases with no gene match: 7. The CDR3 DNA follows: TGTGCCAGCAGCGTAGAAAGCGCGGGAGGGTCCACAGATACGCAGTATTTT. It yields the protein CASSVESAGGSTDTQYF.

The chain couples TRBV25-1 to TRBJ2-3; 12 nucleotides match TRBD1. Losses at the gene ends were 4 bases for V and 6 bases for J; bases not matched to a gene: 8. Looked up from germline, CDR1 is MGHDK and CDR2 is SYGVNS. There are 16 residues in the CDR3. CDR3 residues: CASSAVGQGAWDTQYF. DNA for the CDR3: TGTGCCAGCAGTGCCGTGGGACAGGGGGCTTGGGATACGCAGTATTTT.

The count of this clone is one. The junction and the germline gene differ at one end; a read error may be behind it. J is TRBJ2-5 and V is TRBV2, with TRBD1 matching over 9 bases. The CDR3 runs 12 residues. CDR1 SNHLY and CDR2 FYNNEI come from the germline V gene. This CDR3 is CASSEGPGQGHF. The CDR3 DNA reads as TGTGCCAGCAGTGAGGGTCCGGGACAGGGCCACTTC.

J is TRBJ1-1 and V is TRBV20-1; maybe TRBD1 (5 bases). Trimming took 6 bases from V and 11 from J, leaving 13 bases between them. Germline CDR1 is DFQATT and CDR2 is SNEGSKA (reference sequence). The CDR3 is 10 amino acids. This CDR3 is CSATRVQAFF. CDR3 DNA sequence: TGCAGTGCCACCAGGGTGCAGGCTTTCTTT.

This chain links TRBV9 with TRBJ2-7, with 8 bases matching TRBD2. V gave up 3 bases and J gave up 6 bases; unmatched junction bases: 2. Germline V gene sequence: CDR1 SGDLS, CDR2 YYNGEE. The CDR3 is 12 amino acids. The CDR3 region has the DNA TGTGCCAGCAGCGCCGGGACTAGCGAGCAGTACTTC. Encoded protein: CASSAGTSEQYF.